This TCR beta chain was identified during a study of STAT5B mutations in CD4+ large granular lymphocyte leukemia. As regards this clone: The antigen is unknown.

The CDR3 is 16 residues long. Germline V gene data show CDR1 as LNHDA and CDR2 as SQIVND (reference sequence). Trimming took 4 bases from V and 0 from J, leaving 13 bases between them. Profiling relied on immunoSEQ multiplex PCR, and the TCRdb table lists in-frame clones only, not all of them. This sample yields about 33,000 clones, of which roughly 81% are seen a single time; 4.4% belongs to the top ten. General study findings and limits: Compared with healthy controls (2/35), patient top clones favored TRBV06 (8/27).

The receptor's source is a human donor in good health. The specimen sequenced was CD4+ T cells from blood buffy coats. The rearrangement uses TRBV19 and TRBJ1-5; unclear D gene. CDR3 loop: CASSKSGSYSNQPQHF. DNA of the CDR3: TGTGCCAGTAGTAAGTCAGGATCCTATAGCAATCAGCCCCAGCATTTT.